This T cell receptor beta chain was sequenced for a study of blood T cell repertoires in COVID-19. Turning to the study itself: The United States, Italy and Spain provided the acute and convalescent COVID-19 samples.

The ends were cut back, 4 bases at V and 0 bases at J, with 7 bases in the middle. The CDR3 length is 14 residues. Germline V lookup: CDR1 MGHRA, CDR2 YSYEKL. Original methodology: Reference gene primer amplification gave nucleated cell count estimates. Only in-frame clones appear in the TCRdb table, and some are missing; sequencing was by immunoSEQ multiplex PCR. V and J calls and clone size are copied from that table; D and trimming were computed from the DNA. The data hold 150,000 or so clones, with about nine tenths observed a single time. The origin of this receptor is a man aged 30 to 39 with COVID-19, enrolled during active disease. Sequenced sample: peripheral blood. The chain has TRBV4-1 and TRBJ1-3, with no clear D. This CDR3 reads CASSPGYSGNTIYF. CDR3 DNA sequence: TGCGCCAGCAGCCCAGGATACTCTGGAAACACCATATATTTT.